This T cell receptor beta chain was sequenced for a study of human T cells and chemical hapten exposure. After removal of 5 bases from V and 6 bases from J, the junction contained 8 bases not matched to a gene. The CDR3 covers 15 residues. CDR1 is MDHEN, CDR2 SYDVKM, per germline. TCRdb reanalysed the RACE reads using MiXCR and keeps one entry per CDR3 protein. Of approximately 350,000 distinct CDR3 sequences in the sample, around 6% were seen once. Time point given: patch test 2, 6 weeks after DPC sensitization. Treatment: therapeutic diphenylcyclopropenone sensitization with weekly scalp DPC. The sequencing used whole blood, collected in connection with sensitization to the hapten diphenylcyclopropenone (DPC). The receptor was derived from a woman under 30 with alopecia areata. Some clones in this sample may be carry-over from other donors' samples. The gene calls are TRBV28 and TRBJ2-7, with TRBD1 matching 12 bases. The CDR3 protein is CASSVPGQGASEQYF. The CDR3 DNA follows: TGTGCCAGCAGTGTCCCGGGACAGGGGGCCTCCGAGCAGTACTTC. The full variable domain, rest sourced from reference TRBV28 and TRBJ2-7, is DVKVTQSSRYLVKRTGEKVFLECVQDMDHENMFWYRQDPGLGLRLIYFSYDVKMKEKGDIPEGYSVSREKKERFSLILESASTNQTSMYLCASSVPGQGASEQYFGPGTRLTVT.